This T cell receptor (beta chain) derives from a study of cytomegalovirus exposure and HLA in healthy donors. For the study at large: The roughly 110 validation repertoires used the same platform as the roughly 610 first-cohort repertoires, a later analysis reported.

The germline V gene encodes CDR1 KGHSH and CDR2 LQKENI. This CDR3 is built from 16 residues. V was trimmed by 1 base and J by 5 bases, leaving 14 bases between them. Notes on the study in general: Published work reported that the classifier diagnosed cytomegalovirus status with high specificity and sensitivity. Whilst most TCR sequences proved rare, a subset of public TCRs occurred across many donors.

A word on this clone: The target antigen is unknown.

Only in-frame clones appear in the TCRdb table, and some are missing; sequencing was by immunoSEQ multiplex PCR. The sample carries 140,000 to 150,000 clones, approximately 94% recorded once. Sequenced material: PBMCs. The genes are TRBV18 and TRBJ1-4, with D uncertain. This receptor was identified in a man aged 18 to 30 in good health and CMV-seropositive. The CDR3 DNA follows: TGTGCCAGCTCACCACGATCGACTGAGAGAAATGAAAAACTGTTTTTT. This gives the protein CASSPRSTERNEKLFF.